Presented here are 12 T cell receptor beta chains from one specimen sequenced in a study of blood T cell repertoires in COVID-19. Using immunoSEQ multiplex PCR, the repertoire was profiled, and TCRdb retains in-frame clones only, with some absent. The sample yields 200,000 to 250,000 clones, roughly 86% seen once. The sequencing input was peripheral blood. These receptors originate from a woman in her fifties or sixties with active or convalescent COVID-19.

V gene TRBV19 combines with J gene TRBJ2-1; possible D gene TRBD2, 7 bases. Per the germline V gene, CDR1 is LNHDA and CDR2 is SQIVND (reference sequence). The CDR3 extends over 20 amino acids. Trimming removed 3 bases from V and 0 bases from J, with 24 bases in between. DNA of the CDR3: TGTGCCAGTAGTATCGGGAATCGGGGGGCCATATTTAACTCCTACAATGAGCAGTTCTTC. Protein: CASSIGNRGAIFNSYNEQFF.

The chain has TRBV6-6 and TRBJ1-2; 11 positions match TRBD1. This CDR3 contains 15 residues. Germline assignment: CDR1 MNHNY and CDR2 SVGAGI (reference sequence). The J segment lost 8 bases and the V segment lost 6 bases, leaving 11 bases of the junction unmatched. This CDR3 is CASSFPGTGGDGYTF. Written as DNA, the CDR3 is TGTGCCAGCAGCTTCCCCGGGACAGGGGGGGACGGCTACACCTTC.

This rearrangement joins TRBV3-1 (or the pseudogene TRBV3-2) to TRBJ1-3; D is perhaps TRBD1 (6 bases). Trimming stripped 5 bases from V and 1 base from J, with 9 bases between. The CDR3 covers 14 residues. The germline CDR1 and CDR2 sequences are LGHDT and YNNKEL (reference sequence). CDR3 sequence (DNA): TGTGCCAGCAGCGTTACAGGGTCTGGAAACACCATATATTTT. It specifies CASSVTGSGNTIYF.

CDR3 in amino acids: CASSSPRAGTHTGELFF. For the CDR3, the DNA is TGCGCCAGCAGCTCCCCCCGAGCCGGGACTCACACCGGGGAGCTGTTTTTT. The gene calls are TRBV5-1 and TRBJ2-2, with D perhaps matching TRBD2 (6 bases). The CDR3 has 17 residues. Germline-derived CDR1 and CDR2 are SGHRS and YFSETQ. The V and J ends lost 3 bases and 3 bases respectively, with 18 bases between them.

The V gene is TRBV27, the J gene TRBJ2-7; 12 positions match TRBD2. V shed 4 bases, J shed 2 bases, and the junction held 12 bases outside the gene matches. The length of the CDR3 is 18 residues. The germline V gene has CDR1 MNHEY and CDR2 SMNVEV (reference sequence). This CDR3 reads CASSSLLAGGPGAYEQYF. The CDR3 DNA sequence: TGTGCCAGCAGTTCCTTGCTAGCGGGAGGGCCCGGGGCCTACGAGCAGTACTTC.

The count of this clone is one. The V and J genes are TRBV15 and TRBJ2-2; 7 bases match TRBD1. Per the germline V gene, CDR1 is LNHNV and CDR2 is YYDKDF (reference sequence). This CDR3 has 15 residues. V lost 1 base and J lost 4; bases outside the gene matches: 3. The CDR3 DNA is TGTGCCACCAGCAGAGGGGACAGAAGCACCGGGGAGCTGTTTTTT. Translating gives CATSRGDRSTGELFF.

This chain's CDR3 is CASSKFEAYATGELFF. For the CDR3, the DNA is TGTGCCAGCAGTAAATTTGAGGCTTATGCGACCGGGGAGCTGTTTTTT. The chain uses TRBV6-2 or TRBV6-3 and TRBJ2-2, with no clear D. Looked up from germline, CDR1 is MNHEY and CDR2 is SVGEGT. There are 16 residues in the CDR3. Trimming cost V 5 bases and J 5 bases, with 18 bases left between them.

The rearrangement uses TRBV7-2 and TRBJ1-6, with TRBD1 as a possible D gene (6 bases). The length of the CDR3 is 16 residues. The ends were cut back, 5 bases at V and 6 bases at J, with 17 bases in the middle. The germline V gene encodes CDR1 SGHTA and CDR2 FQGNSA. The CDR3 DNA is TGTGCCAGCAGCGTTCAATACAGGGTTGGTAATTCACCCCTCCACTTT. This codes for CASSVQYRVGNSPLHF.

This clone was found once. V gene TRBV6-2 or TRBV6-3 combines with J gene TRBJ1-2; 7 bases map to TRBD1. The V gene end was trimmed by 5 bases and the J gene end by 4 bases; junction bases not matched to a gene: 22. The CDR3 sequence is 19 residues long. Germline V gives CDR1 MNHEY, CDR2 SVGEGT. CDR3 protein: CASSGPQGRVFVSIYGYTF. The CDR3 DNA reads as TGTGCCAGCAGTGGACCACAGGGGAGAGTGTTTGTGAGCATCTATGGCTACACCTTC.

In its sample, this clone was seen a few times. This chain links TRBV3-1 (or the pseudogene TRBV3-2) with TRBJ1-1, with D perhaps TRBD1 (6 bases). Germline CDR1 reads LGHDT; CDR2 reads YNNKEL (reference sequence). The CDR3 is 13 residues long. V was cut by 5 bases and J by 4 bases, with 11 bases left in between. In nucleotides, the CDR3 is TGTGCCAGCAGCGCCGAGGGGGTCACTGAAGCTTTCTTT. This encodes CASSAEGVTEAFF.

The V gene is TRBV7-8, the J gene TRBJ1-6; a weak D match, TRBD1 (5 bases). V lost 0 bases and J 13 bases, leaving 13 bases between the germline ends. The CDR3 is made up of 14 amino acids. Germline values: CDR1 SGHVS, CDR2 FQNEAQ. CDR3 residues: CASSLAGPQGPLHF. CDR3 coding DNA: TGTGCCAGCAGCTTAGCGGGGCCCCAAGGTCCCCTCCACTTT.

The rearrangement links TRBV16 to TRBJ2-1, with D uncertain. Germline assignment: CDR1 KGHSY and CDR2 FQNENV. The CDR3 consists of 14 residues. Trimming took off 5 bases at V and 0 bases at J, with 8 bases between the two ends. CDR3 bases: TGTGCCAGCAGCAGTCCCGGCTCCTACAATGAGCAGTTCTTC. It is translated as CASSSPGSYNEQFF.